This passage covers 2 T cell receptor beta chains from one sample sequenced in a study of shared clonotypes between healthy human individuals. Measured with immunoSEQ multiplex PCR; TCRdb has only the in-frame clones, and not every one. The sample holds some 900,000 clones, roughly 72% seen once. Sequenced input: memory CD4+ T cells sorted from blood. Subset: CD45RA-negative fraction. These TCRs come from a man aged 18 to 35 in good health.

The chain combines TRBV7-3 with TRBJ2-1, with TRBD2 matching 8 bases. CDR1 is SGHTA and CDR2 is FQGTGA in the germline V gene. The junction had 7 bases not matched to a gene; V was cut back by 5 bases and J by 7 bases. CDR3 size: 14 residues. CDR3 DNA sequence: TGTGCCAGCAGCCGGACTAGCAATTCGAATGAGCAGTTCTTC. Amino acids: CASSRTSNSNEQFF.

The chain uses TRBV7-2 and TRBJ1-1; the D is unclear. The CDR3 is 13 amino acids. V shed 5 bases and J shed 5 bases, with 12 bases lying between them. Looked up from germline, CDR1 is SGHTA and CDR2 is FQGNSA. The CDR3 bases are TGTGCCAGCAGCACCCCGACGGTAACTGAAGCTTTCTTT. Protein product: CASSTPTVTEAFF. The full variable domain, rest sourced from reference TRBV7-2 and TRBJ1-1, is GAGVSQSPSNKVTEKGKDVELRCDPISGHTALYWYRQSLGQGLEFLIYFQGNSAPDKSGLPSDRFSAERTGGSVSTLTIQRTQQEDSAVYLCASSTPTVTEAFFGQGTRLTVV.